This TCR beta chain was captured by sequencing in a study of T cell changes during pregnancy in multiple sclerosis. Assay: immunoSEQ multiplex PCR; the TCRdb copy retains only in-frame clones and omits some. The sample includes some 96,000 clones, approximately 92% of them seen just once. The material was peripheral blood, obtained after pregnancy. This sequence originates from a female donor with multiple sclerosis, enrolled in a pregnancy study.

CDR3 DNA: TGTGCCAGCAGTGTCACAGGGGTTGGCTTGTGGGGAAACACCATATATTTT. This translates into CASSVTGVGLWGNTIYF. The rearrangement joins TRBV6-7 to TRBJ1-3; TRBD1 aligns across 7 bases. TRBV6-7 carries the ORF label, with uncertain function. The CDR3 extends over 17 amino acids. V shed 5 bases, J shed 4 bases, and the junction held 14 bases outside the gene matches.